This TCR beta chain was recovered during a study of blood T cell repertoires in COVID-19. Generated by immunoSEQ multiplex PCR, the TCRdb table keeps only in-frame clones and is missing some. The data show almost 55,000 clones, 90% seen once. CDR1 and CDR2 (germline): MDHEN, SYDVKM. V lost 4 bases and J 10 bases, leaving 8 bases between the germline ends. The CDR3 has 12 residues. V gene TRBV28 combines with J gene TRBJ1-6; D is undetermined. The receptor's source is a woman in her thirties or forties with active COVID-19. The sequenced sample was peripheral blood. The CDR3 region has the DNA TGTGCCAGCAGTTCTTCTGTCTCACCCCTCCACTTT. This translates into CASSSSVSPLHF. Combining the CDR3 with reference TRBV28 and TRBJ1-6 gives the whole variable domain DVKVTQSSRYLVKRTGEKVFLECVQDMDHENMFWYRQDPGLGLRLIYFSYDVKMKEKGDIPEGYSVSREKKERFSLILESASTNQTSMYLCASSSSVSPLHFGNGTRLTVT.